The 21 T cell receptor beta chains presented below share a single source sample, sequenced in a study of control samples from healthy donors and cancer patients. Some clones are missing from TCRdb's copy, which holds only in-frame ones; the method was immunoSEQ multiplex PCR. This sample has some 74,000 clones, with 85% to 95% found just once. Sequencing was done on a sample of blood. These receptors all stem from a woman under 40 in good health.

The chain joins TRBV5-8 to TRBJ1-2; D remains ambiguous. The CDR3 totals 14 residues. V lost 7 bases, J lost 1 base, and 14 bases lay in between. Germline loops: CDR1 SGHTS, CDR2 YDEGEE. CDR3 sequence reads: CASPADANNYGYTF. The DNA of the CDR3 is TGTGCCAGCCCCGCAGATGCGAATAACTATGGCTACACCTTC. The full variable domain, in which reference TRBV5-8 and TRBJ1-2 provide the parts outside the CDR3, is EAGVTQSPTHLIKTRGQQATLRCSPISGHTSVYWYQQALGLGLQFLLWYDEGEERNRGNFPPRFSGRQFPNYSSELNVNALELEDSALYLCASPADANNYGYTFGSGTRLTVV.

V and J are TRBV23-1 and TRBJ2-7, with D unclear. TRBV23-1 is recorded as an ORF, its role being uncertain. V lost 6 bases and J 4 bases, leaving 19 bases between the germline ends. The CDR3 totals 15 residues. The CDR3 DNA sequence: TGCGCCAGCAGCCTCCCGTCCCCGCCAAAATACGAGCAGTACTTC. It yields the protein CASSLPSPPKYEQYF.

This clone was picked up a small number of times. As DNA, the CDR3 is TGCAGCGCCCGGGGCGCGTACTCGAGGACTGAAGCTTTCTTT. Translated, it gives CSARGAYSRTEAFF. The chain recombines TRBV29-1 with TRBJ1-1, with D possibly TRBD1 on 5 matching bases. Germline CDR1 SQVTM, CDR2 ANQGSEA. The CDR3 runs to 14 residues. V was pared by 7 bases and J by 5 bases, with 20 bases between.

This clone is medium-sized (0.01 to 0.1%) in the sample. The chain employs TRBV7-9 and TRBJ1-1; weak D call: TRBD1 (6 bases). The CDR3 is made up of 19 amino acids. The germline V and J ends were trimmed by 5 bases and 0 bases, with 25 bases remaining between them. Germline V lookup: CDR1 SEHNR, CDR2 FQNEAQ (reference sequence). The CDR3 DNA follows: TGTGCCAGCAGCCCCCCCAGGGAGTGGGGGACATCCATGAACACTGAAGCTTTCTTT. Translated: CASSPPREWGTSMNTEAFF. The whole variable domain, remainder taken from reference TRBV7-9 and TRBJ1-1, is DTGVSQNPRHKITKRGQNVTFRCDPISEHNRLYWYRQTLGQGPEFLTYFQNEAQLEKSRLLSDRFSAERPKGSFSTLEIQRTEQGDSAMYLCASSPPREWGTSMNTEAFFGQGTRLTVV.

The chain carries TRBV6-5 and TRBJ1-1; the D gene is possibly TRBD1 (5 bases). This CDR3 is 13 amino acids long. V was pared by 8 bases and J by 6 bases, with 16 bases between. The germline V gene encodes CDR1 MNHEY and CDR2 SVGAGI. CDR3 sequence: CASSIGAVSEAFF. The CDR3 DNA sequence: TGTGCCAGCTCAATAGGGGCGGTCTCTGAAGCTTTCTTT.

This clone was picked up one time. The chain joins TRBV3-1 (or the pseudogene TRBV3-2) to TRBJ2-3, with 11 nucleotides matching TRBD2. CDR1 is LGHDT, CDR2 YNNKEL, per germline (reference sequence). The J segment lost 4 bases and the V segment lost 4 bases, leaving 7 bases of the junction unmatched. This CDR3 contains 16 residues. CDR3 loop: CASSLVAGGRPDTQYF. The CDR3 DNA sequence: TGTGCCAGCAGCCTGGTAGCGGGGGGGCGTCCAGATACGCAGTATTTT.

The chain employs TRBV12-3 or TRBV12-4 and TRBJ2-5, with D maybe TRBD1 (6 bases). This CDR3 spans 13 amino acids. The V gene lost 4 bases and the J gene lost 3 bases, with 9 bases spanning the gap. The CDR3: CASSYGQKETQYF. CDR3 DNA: TGTGCCAGCAGTTACGGACAGAAAGAGACCCAGTACTTC.

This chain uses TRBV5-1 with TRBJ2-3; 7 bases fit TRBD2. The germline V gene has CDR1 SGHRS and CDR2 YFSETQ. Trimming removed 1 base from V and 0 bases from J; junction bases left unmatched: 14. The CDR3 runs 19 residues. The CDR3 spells CASSLTKTLTSTSTDTQYF. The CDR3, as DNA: TGCGCCAGCAGCTTGACAAAAACACTGACTAGCACTAGCACAGATACGCAGTATTTT.

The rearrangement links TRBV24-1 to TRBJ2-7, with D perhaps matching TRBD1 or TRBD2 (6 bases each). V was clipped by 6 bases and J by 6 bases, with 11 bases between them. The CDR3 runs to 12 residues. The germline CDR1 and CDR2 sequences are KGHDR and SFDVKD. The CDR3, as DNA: TGTGCCACCAGTTACGGGGGCGGCGAGCAGTACTTC. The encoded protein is CATSYGGGEQYF.

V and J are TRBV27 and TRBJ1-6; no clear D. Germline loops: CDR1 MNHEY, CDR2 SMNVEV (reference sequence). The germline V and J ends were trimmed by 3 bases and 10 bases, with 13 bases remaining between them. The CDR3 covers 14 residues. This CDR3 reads CASSLSPGASPLHF. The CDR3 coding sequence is TGTGCCAGCAGTTTGAGTCCAGGAGCCTCACCCCTCCACTTT.

Written as DNA, the CDR3 is TGTGCCAGCAGCTTACAAGAGACCCAGTACTTC. This codes for CASSLQETQYF. The V and J genes are TRBV7-2 and TRBJ2-5; D remains ambiguous. Germline CDR1 SGHTA, CDR2 FQGNSA. Trimming stripped 2 bases from V and 2 bases from J, with 0 bases between. This CDR3 is 11 amino acids long.

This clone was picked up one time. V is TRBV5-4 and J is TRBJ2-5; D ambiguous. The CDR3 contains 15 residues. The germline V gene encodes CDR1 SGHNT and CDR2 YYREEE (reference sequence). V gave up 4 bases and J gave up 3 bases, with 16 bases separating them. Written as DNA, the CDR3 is TGTGCCAGCAGCCTTAGGGTTTTGGGGAAAGAGACCCAGTACTTC. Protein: CASSLRVLGKETQYF.

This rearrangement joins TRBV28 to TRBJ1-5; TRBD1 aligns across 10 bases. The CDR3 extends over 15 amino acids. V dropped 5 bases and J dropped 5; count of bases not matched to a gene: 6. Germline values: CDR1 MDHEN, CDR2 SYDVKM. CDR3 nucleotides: TGTGCCAGCAGTCCAACGGACAGGGGGGATCAGCCCCAGCATTTT. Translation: CASSPTDRGDQPQHF.

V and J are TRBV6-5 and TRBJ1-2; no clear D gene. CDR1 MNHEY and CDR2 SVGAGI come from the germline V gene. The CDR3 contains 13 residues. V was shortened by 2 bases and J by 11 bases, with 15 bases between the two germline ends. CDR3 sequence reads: CASSYDISNLYTF. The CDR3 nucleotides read TGTGCCAGCAGTTACGACATATCGAACCTTTACACCTTC.

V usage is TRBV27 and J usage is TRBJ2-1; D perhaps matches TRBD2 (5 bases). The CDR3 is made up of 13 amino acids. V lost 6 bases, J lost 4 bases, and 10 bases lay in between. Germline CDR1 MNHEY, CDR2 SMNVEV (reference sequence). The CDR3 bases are TGTGCCAGCAGGCTAGCTGGGTACAATGAGCAGTTCTTC. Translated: CASRLAGYNEQFF.

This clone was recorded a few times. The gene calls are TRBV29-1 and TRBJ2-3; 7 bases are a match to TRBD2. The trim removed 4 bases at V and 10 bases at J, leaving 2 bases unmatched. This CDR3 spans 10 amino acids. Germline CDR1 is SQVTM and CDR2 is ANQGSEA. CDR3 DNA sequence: TGCAGCGTTGGGGGGGGGGCGCAGTATTTT. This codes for CSVGGGAQYF.

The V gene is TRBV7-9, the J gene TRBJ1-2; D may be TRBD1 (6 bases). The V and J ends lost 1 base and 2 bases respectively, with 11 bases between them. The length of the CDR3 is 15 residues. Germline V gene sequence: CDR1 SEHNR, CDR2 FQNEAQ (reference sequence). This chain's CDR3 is CASSLGQAQNYGYTF. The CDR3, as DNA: TGTGCCAGCAGCTTAGGACAGGCGCAAAACTATGGCTACACCTTC.

Here the CDR3 DNA reads TGTGCCAGCAGCACCTCTCCAGGGGGCGGGTACCAAGAGACCCAGTACTTC. Protein: CASSTSPGGGYQETQYF. The chain is built from TRBV7-9 and TRBJ2-5, with 8 nucleotides matching TRBD1. After removal of 5 bases from V and 0 bases from J, the junction contained 11 bases not matched to a gene. Germline CDR1 SEHNR, CDR2 FQNEAQ (reference sequence). The CDR3 is 17 residues long.

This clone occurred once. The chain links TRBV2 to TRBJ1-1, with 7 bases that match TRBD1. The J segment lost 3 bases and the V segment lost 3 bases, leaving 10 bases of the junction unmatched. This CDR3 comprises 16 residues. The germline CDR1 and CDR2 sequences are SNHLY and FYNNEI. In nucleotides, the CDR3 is TGTGCCAGCAGTGATCCGAGGGGGCGAGGGTACACTGAAGCTTTCTTT. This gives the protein CASSDPRGRGYTEAFF.

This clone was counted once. The CDR3 region has the DNA TGTGCCAGCAGTTACGTCGCGGATTATAATTCACCCCTCCACTTT. As protein: CASSYVADYNSPLHF. The V call is TRBV6-5, the J call TRBJ1-6; D not resolved. The germline V gene encodes CDR1 MNHEY and CDR2 SVGAGI. The CDR3 extends over 15 amino acids. Trimming took off 2 bases at V and 4 bases at J, with 9 bases between the two ends.

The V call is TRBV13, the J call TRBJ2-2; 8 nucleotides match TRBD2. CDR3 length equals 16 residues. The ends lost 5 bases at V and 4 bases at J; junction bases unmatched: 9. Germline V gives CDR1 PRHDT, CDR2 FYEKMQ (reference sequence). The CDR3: CASSPPGGASTGELFF. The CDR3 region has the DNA TGTGCCAGCAGCCCCCCGGGGGGGGCGAGCACCGGGGAGCTGTTTTTT.